This T cell receptor beta chain was identified during a study of T cells after somatic rescue of genetic block. Sequencing used immunoSEQ multiplex PCR; TCRdb keeps in-frame clones, though not all of them. The sample yields 14,000 to 15,000 clones, about three quarters seen once. V was pared by 0 bases and J by 1 base, with 11 bases between. CDR1 MNHNY and CDR2 SVGAGI come from the germline V gene (reference sequence). The CDR3 spans 16 residues. This sequence was found in a man in his late teens or twenties. The material sequenced was peripheral blood mononuclear cells (PBMCs). The chain joins TRBV6-6 to TRBJ2-3; D is perhaps TRBD2 (7 bases). The CDR3 reads CASSYSRGGGTDTQYF. In nucleotides, the CDR3 is TGTGCCAGCAGTTACTCGAGGGGGGGCGGCACAGATACGCAGTATTTT.